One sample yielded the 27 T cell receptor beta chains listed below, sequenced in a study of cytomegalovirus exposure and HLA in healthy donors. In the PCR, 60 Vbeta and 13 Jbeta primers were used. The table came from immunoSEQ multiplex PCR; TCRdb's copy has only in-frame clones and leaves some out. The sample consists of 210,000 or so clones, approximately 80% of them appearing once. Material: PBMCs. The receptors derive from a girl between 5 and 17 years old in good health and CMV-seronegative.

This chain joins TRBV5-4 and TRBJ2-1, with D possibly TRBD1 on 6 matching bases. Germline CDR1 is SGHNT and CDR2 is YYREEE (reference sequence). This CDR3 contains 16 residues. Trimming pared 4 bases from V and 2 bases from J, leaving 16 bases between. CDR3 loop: CASSLGVRGTYNEQFF. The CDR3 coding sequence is TGTGCCAGCAGCCTGGGGGTTAGGGGGACCTACAATGAGCAGTTCTTC.

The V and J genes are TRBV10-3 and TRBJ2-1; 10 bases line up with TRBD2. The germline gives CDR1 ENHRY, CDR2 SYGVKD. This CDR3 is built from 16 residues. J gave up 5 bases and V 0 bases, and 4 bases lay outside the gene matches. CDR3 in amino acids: CAISESGLALNNEQFF. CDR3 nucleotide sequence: TGTGCCATCAGTGAGTCGGGACTAGCGCTAAACAATGAGCAGTTCTTC.

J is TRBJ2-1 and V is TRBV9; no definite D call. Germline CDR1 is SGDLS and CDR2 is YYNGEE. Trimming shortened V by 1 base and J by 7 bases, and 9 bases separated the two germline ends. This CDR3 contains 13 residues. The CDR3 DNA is TGTGCCAGCAGCGTATCTTACGGGAATGAGCAGTTCTTC. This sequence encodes CASSVSYGNEQFF.

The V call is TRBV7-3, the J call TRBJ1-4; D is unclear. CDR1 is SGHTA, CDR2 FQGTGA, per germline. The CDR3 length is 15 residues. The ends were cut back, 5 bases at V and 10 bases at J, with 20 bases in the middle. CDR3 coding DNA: TGTGCCAGCAGCCCCCCGCGGGCTCGTACGCTAAAACTGTTTTTT. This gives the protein CASSPPRARTLKLFF.

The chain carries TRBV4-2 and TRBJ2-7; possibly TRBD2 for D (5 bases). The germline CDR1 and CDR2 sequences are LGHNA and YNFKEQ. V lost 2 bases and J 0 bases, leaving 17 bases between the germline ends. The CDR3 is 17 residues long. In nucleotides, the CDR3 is TGTGCCAGCAGCCAATTTGGCGACGGGGTCCTCTCCTACGAGCAGTACTTC. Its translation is CASSQFGDGVLSYEQYF.

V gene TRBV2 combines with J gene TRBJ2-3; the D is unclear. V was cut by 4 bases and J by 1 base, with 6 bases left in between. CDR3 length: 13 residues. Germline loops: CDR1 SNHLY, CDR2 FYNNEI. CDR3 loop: CASSATRTDTQYF. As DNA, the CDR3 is TGTGCCAGCAGTGCGACACGCACAGATACGCAGTATTTT.

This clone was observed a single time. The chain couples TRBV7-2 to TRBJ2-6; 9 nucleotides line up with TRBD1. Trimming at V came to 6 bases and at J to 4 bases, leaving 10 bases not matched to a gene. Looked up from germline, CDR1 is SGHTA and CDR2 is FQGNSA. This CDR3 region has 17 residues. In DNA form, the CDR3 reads TGTGCCAGCAGTCCTACAGGGGGCGGAGGAGGGGCCAACGTCCTGACTTTC. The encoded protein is CASSPTGGGGGANVLTF.

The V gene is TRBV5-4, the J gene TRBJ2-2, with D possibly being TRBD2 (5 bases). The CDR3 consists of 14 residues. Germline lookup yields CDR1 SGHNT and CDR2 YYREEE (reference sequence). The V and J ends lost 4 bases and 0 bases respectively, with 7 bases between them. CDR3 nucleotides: TGTGCCAGCAGCCCGACTACGAACACCGGGGAGCTGTTTTTT. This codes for CASSPTTNTGELFF.

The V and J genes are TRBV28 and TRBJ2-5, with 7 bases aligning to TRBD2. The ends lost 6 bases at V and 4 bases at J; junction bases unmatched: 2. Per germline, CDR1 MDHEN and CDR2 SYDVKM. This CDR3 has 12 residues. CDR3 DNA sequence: TGTGCCAGCAGAGTAGCGGGAGAGACCCAGTACTTC. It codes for CASRVAGETQYF. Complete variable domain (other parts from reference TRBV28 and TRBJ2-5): DVKVTQSSRYLVKRTGEKVFLECVQDMDHENMFWYRQDPGLGLRLIYFSYDVKMKEKGDIPEGYSVSREKKERFSLILESASTNQTSMYLCASRVAGETQYFGPGTRLLVL.

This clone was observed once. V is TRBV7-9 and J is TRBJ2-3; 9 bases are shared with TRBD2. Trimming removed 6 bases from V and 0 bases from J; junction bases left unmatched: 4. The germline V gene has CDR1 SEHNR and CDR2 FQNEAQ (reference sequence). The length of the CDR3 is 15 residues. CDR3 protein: CASSSGLASTDTQYF. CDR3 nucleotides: TGTGCCAGCAGTTCCGGACTAGCGAGCACAGATACGCAGTATTTT.

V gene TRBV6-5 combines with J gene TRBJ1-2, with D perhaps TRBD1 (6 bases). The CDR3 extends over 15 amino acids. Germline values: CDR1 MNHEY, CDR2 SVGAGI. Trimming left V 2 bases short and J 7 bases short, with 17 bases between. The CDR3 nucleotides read TGTGCCAGCAGTTACACCACGGGGGGGGGCGTTGGCTACACCTTC. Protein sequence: CASSYTTGGGVGYTF.

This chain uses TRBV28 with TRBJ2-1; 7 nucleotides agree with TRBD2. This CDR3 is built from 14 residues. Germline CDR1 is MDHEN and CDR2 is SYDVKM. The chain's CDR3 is CATGGFPGYNEQFF. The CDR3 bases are TGTGCGACGGGAGGATTTCCGGGATACAATGAGCAGTTCTTC.

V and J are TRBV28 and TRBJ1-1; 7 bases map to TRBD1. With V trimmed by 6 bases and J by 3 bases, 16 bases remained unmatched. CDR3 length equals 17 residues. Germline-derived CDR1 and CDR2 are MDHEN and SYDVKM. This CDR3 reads CASSRLSRGLVDTEAFF. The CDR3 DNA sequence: TGTGCCAGCAGCCGCCTGTCGAGGGGGCTGGTAGACACTGAAGCTTTCTTT.

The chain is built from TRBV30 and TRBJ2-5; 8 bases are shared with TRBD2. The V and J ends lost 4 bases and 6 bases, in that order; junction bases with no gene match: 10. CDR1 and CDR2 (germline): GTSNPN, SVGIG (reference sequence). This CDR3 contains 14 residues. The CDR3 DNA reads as TGTGCCTGGAAGTCAGCGGGAGTTCGAAAGACCCAGTACTTC. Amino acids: CAWKSAGVRKTQYF.

CDR3 residues: CASKQGMGAEAFF. In DNA form, the CDR3 reads TGTGCCAGTAAGCAGGGGATGGGAGCTGAAGCTTTCTTT. The J gene is TRBJ1-1, the V gene TRBV2, with D possibly TRBD1 on 6 matching bases. Germline V gene lookup returns CDR1 SNHLY and CDR2 FYNNEI. V lost 9 bases and J lost 6, with 17 bases in between. This CDR3 is 13 amino acids long.

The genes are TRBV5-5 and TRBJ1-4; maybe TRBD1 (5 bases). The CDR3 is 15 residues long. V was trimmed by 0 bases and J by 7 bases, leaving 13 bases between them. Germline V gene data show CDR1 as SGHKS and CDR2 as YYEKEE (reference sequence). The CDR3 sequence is CASSLVYGGGEKLFF. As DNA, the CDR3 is TGTGCCAGCAGCTTGGTGTACGGGGGTGGTGAAAAACTGTTTTTT.

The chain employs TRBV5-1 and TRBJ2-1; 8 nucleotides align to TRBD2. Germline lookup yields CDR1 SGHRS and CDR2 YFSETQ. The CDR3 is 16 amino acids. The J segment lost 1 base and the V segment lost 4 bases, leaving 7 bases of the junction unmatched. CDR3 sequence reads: CASSPSGRGSYNEQFF. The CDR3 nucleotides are TGCGCCAGCAGCCCCAGCGGGAGAGGATCCTACAATGAGCAGTTCTTC.

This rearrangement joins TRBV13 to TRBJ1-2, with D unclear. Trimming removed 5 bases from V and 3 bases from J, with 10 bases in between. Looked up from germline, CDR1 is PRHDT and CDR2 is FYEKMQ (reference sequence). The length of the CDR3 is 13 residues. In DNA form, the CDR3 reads TGTGCCAGCAGCCTGAGTAGTGACTATGGCTACACCTTC. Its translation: CASSLSSDYGYTF.

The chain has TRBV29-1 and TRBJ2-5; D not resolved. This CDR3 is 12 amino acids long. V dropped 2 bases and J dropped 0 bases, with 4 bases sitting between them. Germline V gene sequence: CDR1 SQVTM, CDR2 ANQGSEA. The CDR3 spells CSVERYQETQYF. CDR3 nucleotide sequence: TGCAGCGTTGAACGGTACCAAGAGACCCAGTACTTC.

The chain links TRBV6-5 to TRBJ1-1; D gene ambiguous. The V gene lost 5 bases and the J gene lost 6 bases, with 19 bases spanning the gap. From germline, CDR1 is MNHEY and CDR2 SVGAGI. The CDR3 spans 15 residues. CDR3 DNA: TGTGCCAGCAGTACCCCGAGTTTGCGGGTCCCTGAAGCTTTCTTT. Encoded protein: CASSTPSLRVPEAFF.

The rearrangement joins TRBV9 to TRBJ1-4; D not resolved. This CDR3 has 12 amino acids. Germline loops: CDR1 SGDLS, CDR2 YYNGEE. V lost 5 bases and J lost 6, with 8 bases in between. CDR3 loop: CASSFGDEKLFF. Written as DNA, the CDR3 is TGTGCCAGCAGTTTCGGGGATGAAAAACTGTTTTTT.

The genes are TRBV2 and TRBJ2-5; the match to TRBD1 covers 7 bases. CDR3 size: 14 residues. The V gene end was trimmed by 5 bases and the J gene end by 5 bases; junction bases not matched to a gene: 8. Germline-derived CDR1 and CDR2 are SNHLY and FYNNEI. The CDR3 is CASSRRLRGETQYF. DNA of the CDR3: TGTGCCAGCAGTCGGAGACTCAGGGGGGAGACCCAGTACTTC.

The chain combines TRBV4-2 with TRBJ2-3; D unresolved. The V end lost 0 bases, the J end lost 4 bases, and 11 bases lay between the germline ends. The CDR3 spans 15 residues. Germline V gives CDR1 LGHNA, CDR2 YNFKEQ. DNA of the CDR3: TGTGCCAGCAGCCAAGATGCGGTGAGGCCAGATACGCAGTATTTT. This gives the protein CASSQDAVRPDTQYF.

This chain's CDR3 is CASSHAEANYGYTF. The CDR3 DNA follows: TGTGCCAGCAGCCACGCGGAAGCTAACTATGGCTACACCTTC. This chain links TRBV11-1 with TRBJ1-2, with D unresolved. Germline V gives CDR1 SGHAT, CDR2 FQDESV (reference sequence). V was cut by 5 bases and J by 0 bases, with 10 bases left in between. The CDR3 consists of 14 residues.

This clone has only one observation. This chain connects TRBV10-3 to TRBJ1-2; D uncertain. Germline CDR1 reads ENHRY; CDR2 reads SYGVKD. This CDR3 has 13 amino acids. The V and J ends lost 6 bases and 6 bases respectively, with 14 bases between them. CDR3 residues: CAIRVTELDGYTF. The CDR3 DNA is TGTGCCATCAGAGTCACAGAGTTAGATGGCTACACCTTC.

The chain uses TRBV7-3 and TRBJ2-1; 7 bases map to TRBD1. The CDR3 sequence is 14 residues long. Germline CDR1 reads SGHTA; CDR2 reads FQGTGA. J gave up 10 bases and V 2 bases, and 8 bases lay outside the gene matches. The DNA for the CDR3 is TGTGCCAGCAGCTTAGGGACAGCCCTCAAGGAGCAGTTCTTC. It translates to CASSLGTALKEQFF.

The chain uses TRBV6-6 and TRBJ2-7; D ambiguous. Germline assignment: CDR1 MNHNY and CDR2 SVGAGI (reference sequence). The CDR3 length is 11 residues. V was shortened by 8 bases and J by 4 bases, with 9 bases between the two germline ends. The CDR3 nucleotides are TGTGCCAGCGACCACGGGTACGAGCAGTACTTC. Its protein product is CASDHGYEQYF.